This TCR beta chain appears in the sequencing data of a study of blood T cell repertoires in COVID-19. Libraries were prepared by immunoSEQ multiplex PCR; TCRdb keeps only in-frame clonotypes and omits some of them. This table has 70,000 to 100,000 clones, roughly four fifths appearing once. This CDR3 contains 14 residues. J was trimmed by 3 bases and V by 4 bases; bases with no gene match: 7. Germline values: CDR1 SGHNT, CDR2 YYREEE (reference sequence). The sequence was obtained from a man aged 45 to 65 with active or convalescent COVID-19. The chain links TRBV5-4 to TRBJ2-7, with 7 bases aligning to TRBD1. The sequenced sample consisted of peripheral blood. The CDR3 loop is CASSGTGTVYEQYF. The DNA of the CDR3 is TGTGCCAGCAGCGGAACCGGGACAGTCTACGAGCAGTACTTC.